The T cell receptor (beta chain) under discussion was sequenced for a study of blood T cell repertoires in COVID-19. CDR1 is SQVTM, CDR2 ANQGSEA, per germline. With 4 bases removed from V and 3 bases from J, the gap between germline ends came to 10 bases. The CDR3 is 13 amino acids. Sequencing used immunoSEQ multiplex PCR; TCRdb keeps in-frame clones, though not all of them. The sample shows roughly 78,000 clones, roughly 85% of them seen only once. The chain couples TRBV29-1 to TRBJ1-5, with a possible D match to TRBD1 (5 bases). This clonotype was obtained from an elderly woman with acute or convalescent COVID-19. Sequenced sample: peripheral blood. CDR3 nucleotide sequence: TGCAGCGTTGGAGGCAGGGACAATCAGCCCCAGCATTTT. Its protein product is CSVGGRDNQPQHF.